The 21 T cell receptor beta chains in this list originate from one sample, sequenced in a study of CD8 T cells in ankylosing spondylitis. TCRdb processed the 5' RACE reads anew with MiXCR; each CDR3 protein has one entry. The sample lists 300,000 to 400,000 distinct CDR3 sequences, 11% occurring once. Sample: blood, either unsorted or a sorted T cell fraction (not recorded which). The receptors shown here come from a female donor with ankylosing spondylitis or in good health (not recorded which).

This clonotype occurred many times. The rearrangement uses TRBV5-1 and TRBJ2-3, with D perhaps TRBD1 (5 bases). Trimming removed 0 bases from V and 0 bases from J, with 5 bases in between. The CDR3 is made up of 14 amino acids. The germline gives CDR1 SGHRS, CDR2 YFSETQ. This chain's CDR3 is CASSLGQSTDTQYF. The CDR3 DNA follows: TGCGCCAGCAGCTTGGGACAGAGCACAGATACGCAGTATTTT. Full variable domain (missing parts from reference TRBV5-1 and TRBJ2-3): KAGVTQTPRYLIKTRGQQVTLSCSPISGHRSVSWYQQTPGQGLQFLFEYFSETQRNKGNFPGRFSGRQFSNSRSEMNVSTLELGDSALYLCASSLGQSTDTQYFGPGTRLTVL.

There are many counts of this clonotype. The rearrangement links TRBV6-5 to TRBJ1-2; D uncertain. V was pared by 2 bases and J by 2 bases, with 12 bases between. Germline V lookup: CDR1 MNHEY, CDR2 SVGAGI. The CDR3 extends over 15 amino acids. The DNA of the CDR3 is TGTGCCAGCAGTTACGAGGTCAGCCTGAACTATGGCTACACCTTC. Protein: CASSYEVSLNYGYTF.

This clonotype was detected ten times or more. The CDR3 reads CSARRERTSGNNEQFF. Written as DNA, the CDR3 is TGCAGTGCTAGAAGGGAAAGGACTAGCGGAAACAATGAGCAGTTCTTC. The chain links TRBV20-1 to TRBJ2-1, with 10 bases lining up with TRBD2. The V gene end was trimmed by 2 bases and the J gene end by 5 bases; junction bases not matched to a gene: 9. Looked up from germline, CDR1 is DFQATT and CDR2 is SNEGSKA (reference sequence). The CDR3 has 16 residues.

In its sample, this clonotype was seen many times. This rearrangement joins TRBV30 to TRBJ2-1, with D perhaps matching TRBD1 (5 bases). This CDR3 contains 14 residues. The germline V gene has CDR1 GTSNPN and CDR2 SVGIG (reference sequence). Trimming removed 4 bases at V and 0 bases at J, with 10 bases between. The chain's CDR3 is CAWTAGYSYNEQFF. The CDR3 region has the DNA TGTGCCTGGACAGCAGGGTACTCCTACAATGAGCAGTTCTTC.

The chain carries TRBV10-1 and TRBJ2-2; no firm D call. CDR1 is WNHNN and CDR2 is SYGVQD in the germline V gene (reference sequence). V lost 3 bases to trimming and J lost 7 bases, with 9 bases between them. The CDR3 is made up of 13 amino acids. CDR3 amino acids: CASSDTPGGELFF. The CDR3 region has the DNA TGCGCCAGCAGTGACACTCCTGGCGGGGAGCTGTTTTTT.

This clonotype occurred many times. DNA for the CDR3: TGTGCCAGCGGCGGGACATCGAACACCGGGGAGCTGTTTTTT. As protein: CASGGTSNTGELFF. V and J are TRBV6-1 and TRBJ2-2; D tentatively fits TRBD1 or TRBD2 (6 bases each). This CDR3 spans 14 amino acids. Looked up from germline, CDR1 is MNHNS and CDR2 is SASEGT. Between the trimmed V and J ends, which lost 8 bases and 0 bases, there was a span of 10 bases.

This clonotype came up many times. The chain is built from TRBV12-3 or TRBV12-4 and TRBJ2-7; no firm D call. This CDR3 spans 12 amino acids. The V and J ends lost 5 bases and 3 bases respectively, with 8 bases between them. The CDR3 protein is CASSQQIYEQYF. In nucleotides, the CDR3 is TGTGCCAGCAGTCAGCAAATCTACGAGCAGTACTTC.

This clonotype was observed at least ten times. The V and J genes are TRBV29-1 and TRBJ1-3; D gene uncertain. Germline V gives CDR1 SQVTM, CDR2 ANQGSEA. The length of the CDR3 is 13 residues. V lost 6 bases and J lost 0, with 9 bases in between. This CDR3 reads CSVRQYSGNTIYF. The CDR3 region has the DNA TGCAGCGTCCGACAATACTCTGGAAACACCATATATTTT.

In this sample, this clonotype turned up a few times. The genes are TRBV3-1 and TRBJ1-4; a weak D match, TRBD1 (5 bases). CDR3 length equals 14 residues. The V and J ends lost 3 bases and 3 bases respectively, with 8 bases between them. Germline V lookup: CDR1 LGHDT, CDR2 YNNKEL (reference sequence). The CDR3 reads CASSHGTANEKLFF. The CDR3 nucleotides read TGTGCCAGCAGCCACGGGACGGCTAATGAAAAACTGTTTTTT.

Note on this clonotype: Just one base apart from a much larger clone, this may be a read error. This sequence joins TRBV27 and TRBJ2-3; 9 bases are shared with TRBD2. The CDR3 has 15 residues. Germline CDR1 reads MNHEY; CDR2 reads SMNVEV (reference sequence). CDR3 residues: CASSSSGTNTYTQYF. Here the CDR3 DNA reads TGTGCCAGCAGTTCTAGCGGGACTAACACATATACGCAGTATTTT.

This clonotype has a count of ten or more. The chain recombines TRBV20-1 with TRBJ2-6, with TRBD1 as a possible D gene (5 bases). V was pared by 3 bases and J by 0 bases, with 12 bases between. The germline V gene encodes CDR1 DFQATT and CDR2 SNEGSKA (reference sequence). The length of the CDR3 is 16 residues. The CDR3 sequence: CSARTVLSSGANVLTF. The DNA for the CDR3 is TGCAGTGCTAGGACAGTACTAAGCTCTGGGGCCAACGTCCTGACTTTC.

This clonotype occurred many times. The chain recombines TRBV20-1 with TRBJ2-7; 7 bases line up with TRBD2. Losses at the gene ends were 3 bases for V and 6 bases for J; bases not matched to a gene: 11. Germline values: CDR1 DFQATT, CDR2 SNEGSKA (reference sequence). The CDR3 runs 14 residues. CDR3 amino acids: CSARKGGPSTEQYF. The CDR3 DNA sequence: TGCAGTGCTAGGAAGGGAGGGCCGTCGACCGAGCAGTACTTC.

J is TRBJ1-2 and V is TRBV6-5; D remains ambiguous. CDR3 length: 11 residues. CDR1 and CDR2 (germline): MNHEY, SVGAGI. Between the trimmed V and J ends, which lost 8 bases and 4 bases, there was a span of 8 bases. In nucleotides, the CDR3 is TGTGCCAGCGGAGCCTTCTATGGCTACACCTTC. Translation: CASGAFYGYTF.

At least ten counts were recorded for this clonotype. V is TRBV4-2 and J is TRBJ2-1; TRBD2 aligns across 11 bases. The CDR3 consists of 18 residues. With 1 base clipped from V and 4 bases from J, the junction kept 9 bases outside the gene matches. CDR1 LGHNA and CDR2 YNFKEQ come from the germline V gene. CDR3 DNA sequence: TGTGCCAGCAGCCAAGGTCGGGAGGGACTAGCGGATTACAATGAGCAGTTCTTC. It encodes CASSQGREGLADYNEQFF.

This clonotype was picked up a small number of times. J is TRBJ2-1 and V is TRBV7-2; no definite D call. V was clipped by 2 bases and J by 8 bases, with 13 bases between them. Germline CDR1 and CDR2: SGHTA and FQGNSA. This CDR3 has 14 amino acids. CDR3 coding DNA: TGTGCCAGCAGCTTATTCGGTGGGGTGGATGAGCAGTTCTTC. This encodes CASSLFGGVDEQFF.

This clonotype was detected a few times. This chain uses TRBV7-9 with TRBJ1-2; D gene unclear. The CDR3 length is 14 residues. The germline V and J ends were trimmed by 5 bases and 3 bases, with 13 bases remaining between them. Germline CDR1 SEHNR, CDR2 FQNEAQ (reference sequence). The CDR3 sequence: CASSPSWADYGYTF. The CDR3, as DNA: TGTGCCAGCAGCCCCTCTTGGGCGGACTATGGCTACACCTTC.

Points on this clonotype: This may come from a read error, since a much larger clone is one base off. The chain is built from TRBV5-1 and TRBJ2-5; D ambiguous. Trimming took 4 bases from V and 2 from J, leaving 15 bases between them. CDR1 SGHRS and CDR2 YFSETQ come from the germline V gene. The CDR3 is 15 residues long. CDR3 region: CASSMGIGNQETQYF. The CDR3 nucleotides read TGCGCCAGCAGCATGGGGATAGGGAATCAAGAGACCCAGTACTTC. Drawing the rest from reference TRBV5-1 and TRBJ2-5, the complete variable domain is KAGVTQTPRYLIKTRGQQVTLSCSPISGHRSVSWYQQTPGQGLQFLFEYFSETQRNKGNFPGRFSGRQFSNSRSEMNVSTLELGDSALYLCASSMGIGNQETQYFGPGTRLLVL.

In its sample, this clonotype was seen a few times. CDR3 sequence (DNA): TGTGCCACCAGTGATTTGCTAGGGAATGAGCAGTTCTTC. This sequence encodes CATSDLLGNEQFF. V is TRBV24-1 and J is TRBJ2-1, with D hard to call. Trimming shortened V by 0 bases and J by 7 bases, and 6 bases separated the two germline ends. From germline, CDR1 is KGHDR and CDR2 SFDVKD. CDR3 length equals 13 residues.

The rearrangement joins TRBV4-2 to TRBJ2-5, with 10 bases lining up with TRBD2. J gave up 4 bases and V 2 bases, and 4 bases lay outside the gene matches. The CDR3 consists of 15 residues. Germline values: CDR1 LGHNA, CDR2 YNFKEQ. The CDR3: CASSQLAGEGETQYF. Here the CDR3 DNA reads TGTGCCAGCAGCCAACTAGCGGGAGAGGGAGAGACCCAGTACTTC.

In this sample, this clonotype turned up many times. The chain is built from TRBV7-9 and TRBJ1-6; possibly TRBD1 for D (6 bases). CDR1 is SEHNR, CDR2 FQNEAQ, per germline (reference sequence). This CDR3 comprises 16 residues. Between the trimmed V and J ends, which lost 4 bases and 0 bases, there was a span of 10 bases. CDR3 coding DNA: TGTGCCAGCAGCTCTCACAGGGTCTCCTATAATTCACCCCTCCACTTT. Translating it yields CASSSHRVSYNSPLHF.

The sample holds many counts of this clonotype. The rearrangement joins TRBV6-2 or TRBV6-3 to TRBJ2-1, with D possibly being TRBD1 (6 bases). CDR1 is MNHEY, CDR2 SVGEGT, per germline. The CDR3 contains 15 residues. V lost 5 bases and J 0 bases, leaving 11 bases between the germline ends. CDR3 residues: CASSRTGSSYNEQFF. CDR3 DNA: TGTGCCAGCAGTCGTACAGGGAGCTCCTACAATGAGCAGTTCTTC.